This T cell receptor (beta chain) came from a study of radiotherapy plus CTLA-4 blockade in lung cancer. Study in general: Of the patients, 15% to 20% showed objective responses and roughly 34% attained disease control.

Overall study results and limits: TCR clones originating in tumors grew in number in blood after radiotherapy plus ipilimumab. Increased serum interferon-beta after radiation also reportedly predicted response strongly.

Germline V gene sequence: CDR1 SGHVT, CDR2 SQSDAQ. Trimming took 5 bases from V and 2 from J; bases not matched to a gene: 21. The CDR3 runs to 20 residues. Chemo-refractory metastatic non-small-cell lung cancer patients received focal radiation with ipilimumab CTLA-4 blockade. Some clones are missing from TCRdb's copy, which holds only in-frame ones; the method was immunoSEQ multiplex PCR. The table shows 85,000 to 130,000 clones, with approximately 87% occurring only once. Concerning this clone itself: As yet, its antigen is unknown.

The chain combines TRBV7-4 with TRBJ2-3, with TRBD2 identical over 8 bases. The sample in question was peripheral blood, obtained from a patient treated with radiotherapy plus ipilimumab. This clonotype was sampled from a human donor with non-small cell lung cancer that progressed on radiotherapy plus ipilimumab. Some clones in this sample may be carry-over from other donors' samples. CDR3 sequence reads: CASSLDPTGLVGGFTDTQYF. The CDR3 bases are TGTGCCAGCAGCCTGGACCCTACGGGACTAGTCGGGGGGTTCACAGATACGCAGTATTTT.